This T cell receptor (beta chain) was retrieved from a study of human T cells and chemical hapten exposure listed by TCRdb under 2021. In the study overall: For sensitization, 2% DPC in acetone was applied to a 2 cm by 2 cm area of upper inner arm skin. Patients additionally received weekly therapeutic DPC doses to the scalp throughout the roughly 25-week study period. Patch testing was performed on the upper back with Finn chambers containing 0.01% DPC, and the patch tests were scored after 6 days according to International Contact Dermatitis Research Group standards. The patient cohort, mostly female, included alopecia areata with under or over 50% scalp involvement, alopecia totalis and alopecia universalis. Libraries were pooled for sequencing, and variation in per-sample TCR yields was attributed mainly to small differences in library volumes within the pool. In alopecia patients, the study followed how the peripheral blood TCR repertoire changed in vivo over primary and secondary sensitization to diphenylcyclopropenone (DPC), a hapten. Blood samples were taken from patients before sensitization (week 0) and then at 2, 6 and about 24 weeks after DPC sensitization. Blood for TCR sequencing was provided by twenty-nine alopecia patients at one to four time points (pre-sensitization, 2, 6 and 24 weeks). What the authors observed across the whole study: Because every patient had alopecia, a presumed autoimmune disease, the patients' immune response might differ from that of healthy individuals. Repeated subsampling changed both the strength of the expansion versus patch-test correlation and the threshold at which the correlation became significant. Compared with pre-sensitization or healthy control sets, expanded TCRs formed significantly more large CDR3 similarity clusters, which is consistent with antigen-driven responses. The number of PT1 expanded TCRs positively correlated with patch test score, significant at thresholds 8, 16 and 32 but not 4. The number of TCRs above 1 in 1000 frequency did not change with DPC sensitization; there was no evidence of global repertoire structure alterations.

The library was built by means of RACE. The data were produced on a NextSeq 500. During library preparation, unique molecular identifiers were attached to individual cDNA molecules so that TCRs could be counted quantitatively and reproducibly. Both TCR alpha and TCR beta chains were sequenced from each blood RNA sample. The authors' analysis ran thus. Samples had a median of roughly 99,000 TCRs, with a range from roughly 20,000 to 690,600. V, J and CDR3 annotation of the TCR reads was performed with the Decombinator software suite. Every sample was subsampled to the same number of TCRs (28,000) for the PS versus PT1 abundance plots. Expanded TCRs were defined as absent before sensitization and observed at least eight times at the 2-week time point. TCRdb's own reprocessing of the public reads used fastp at Q25 and MiXCR and kept productive beta chains. Here each entry gathers all rows of one CDR3 protein and keeps the most common genes and DNA. TCRdb, rather than the study authors, made the V and J calls. The sample data list some 79,000 distinct CDR3 sequences, and 11% of these were observed just once. The ten largest clones add up to roughly 3.7% of the sample.

In its sample, this clonotype was seen many times. Its specific antigen is unknown. No base-level quality is on record; no much larger clone is a single base apart. The time point label, as the study defines it: patch test 3, about 24 weeks after DPC sensitization. The sample's treatment or condition label, decoded: therapeutic diphenylcyclopropenone sensitization with weekly scalp DPC. Blood at each patch-test visit was drawn before the patch test was applied. Eligible patients were aged 18 to 70, diagnosed with alopecia, deemed suitable for DPC therapy, and excluded if pregnant. Total RNA was extracted from unfractionated whole blood collected in Tempus Blood RNA tubes. This receptor was taken from a woman aged 50 to 60 with alopecia areata. Some clones in this sample may be carry-over from other donors' samples. The input for sequencing was whole blood, taken in connection with sensitization to the hapten diphenylcyclopropenone (DPC).

The nucleotide sequence reads as follows: TGTGCCAGCAGCCCACTAGCGGGAGCAGATACGCAGTATTTT. It codes for CASSPLAGADTQYF. The V gene is TRBV9 and the J gene is TRBJ2-3, and TRBD2 matches 11 of the central bases. The germline V gene encodes CDR1 SGDLS and CDR2 YYNGEE. The CDR3 measures 14 amino acids from cysteine to phenylalanine. Only CDR3 DNA is held: 42 bases, read in frame from base 1. V lost 4 bases and J lost 4 bases, and the count of bases not matched to a germline gene is 2.